The rows below give T cell receptor beta chains drawn from one sample of a study of T cell repertoires in cytomegalovirus infection. MiXCR, applied by TCRdb to the reads, yields one record per CDR3 protein. In the table there are roughly 180,000 distinct CDR3 sequences, roughly a sixth of which are singletons. Sample: CD8+ T cells from PBMCs. Every receptor here comes from a human donor in good health (CMV status not recorded). Some clones in this sample may be carry-over from other donors' samples. The CDR3 runs from the conserved cysteine through the conserved F or W. The D gene is left open where the match is weak. Size is omitted from some rows. Given values are once, few, many or a class for expanded clones.

abundance,j_gene,d_gene,v_gene,CDR3nt,CDR3aa
-,TRBJ2-7,-,TRBV29-1,TGCAGCGTTGAAGATCGTGGAACCTACGAGCAGTACTTC,CSVEDRGTYEQYF
once,TRBJ2-5,-,TRBV7-9,TGTGCCAGCAGCTTAGATGCCTGGCAACAAGAGACCCAGTACTTC,CASSLDAWQQETQYF
-,TRBJ1-5,TRBD1,TRBV11-2,TGTGCCAGCAGCCGGGAGGGGGCGAGCAATCAGCCCCAGCATTTT,CASSREGASNQPQHF
few,TRBJ1-4,-,TRBV7-2,TGTGCCACTGAAATGGAGGGTTCTAATGAAAAACTGTTTTTT,CATEMEGSNEKLFF
-,TRBJ2-1,-,TRBV29-1,TGCAGCATAGAGTACAATGAGCAGTTCTTC,CSIEYNEQFF
-,TRBJ2-6,-,TRBV19,TGTGCCAGTAGTACTCCACACCGGGCCAAAGGAGCTGGGGCCAACGTCCTGACTTTC,CASSTPHRAKGAGANVLTF
few,TRBJ1-5,-,TRBV9,TGTGCCAGCAGCGTAGAGGGGTATGACAATCAGCCCCAGCATTTT,CASSVEGYDNQPQHF
-,TRBJ2-1,-,TRBV7-7,TGTGCTAGCAGCTTGGGAGGGGGCGCCCACAATGAGCAGTTCTTC,CASSLGGGAHNEQFF
few,TRBJ1-5,-,TRBV6-1,TGTGCCAGCAGTGGGAAGGGTTCCGTTTATAGCAATCAGCCCCAGCATTTT,CASSGKGSVYSNQPQHF
-,TRBJ2-7,TRBD2,TRBV7-9,TGTGCCAGCGGTAGCGGGGTACTGGCCGAGCAGTACTTC,CASGSGVLAEQYF
-,TRBJ1-1,-,TRBV6-2/TRBV6-3,TGTGCCAGCAGTTACGGTGGGGGCGGATCCGACGCTTTCTTT,CASSYGGGGSDAFF
many,TRBJ2-7,TRBD1,TRBV7-9,TGTGCCAGCAGCTTAGCGACAGGGATCGGGTACGAGCAGTACTTC,CASSLATGIGYEQYF
few,TRBJ2-2,-,TRBV7-9,TGTGCCAGCAGCGAGAAGCCCGGGGAGCTGTTTTTT,CASSEKPGELFF
-,TRBJ2-1,-,TRBV29-1,TGCAGCGTTGAAGTTGCTCTCAGGGCAACCCTTTCCTACAATGAGCAGTTCTTC,CSVEVALRATLSYNEQFF
many,TRBJ2-7,TRBD2,TRBV7-8,TGTGCCAGCAGCCCTAGCGGGGGTACAAGCTCCTACGAGCAGTACTTC,CASSPSGGTSSYEQYF
-,TRBJ2-7,TRBD1,TRBV28,TGTGCCAGCAGTTTATTTAACAGGGGGCTGGAAGAGCAGTACTTC,CASSLFNRGLEEQYF
few,TRBJ1-5,-,TRBV7-9,TGTGCCAGCAGCCCTGACGGGGGCTGGGGGCGGCCCCAGCATTTT,CASSPDGGWGRPQHF
-,TRBJ2-5,TRBD2,TRBV20-1,TGCAGTGGCGATACTAGCGGGGGGGCACTTTTGGAGACCCAGTACTTC,CSGDTSGGALLETQYF
few,TRBJ1-1,-,TRBV27,TGTGCCAGCAGTTTCAAGCCCGGGGCCGGGGGCACTGAAGCTTTCTTT,CASSFKPGAGGTEAFF
-,TRBJ2-5,TRBD1,TRBV7-9,TGTGCCAGCAGCTTAGGACAGGGACCAGAGACCCAGTACTTC,CASSLGQGPETQYF
-,TRBJ2-7,-,TRBV4-3,TGCGCCAGCAGCCAGGTATCCGGGACGAACTACGAGCAGTACTTC,CASSQVSGTNYEQYF
-,TRBJ1-5,-,TRBV2,TGTGCCAGCAGTGTGGAGGACAGCAATCAGCCCCAGCATTTT,CASSVEDSNQPQHF
-,TRBJ2-7,-,TRBV30,TGTGCCTGGAGTGTACTCGGCGAGCAGTACTTC,CAWSVLGEQYF
-,TRBJ1-3,TRBD1,TRBV12-3/TRBV12-4,TGTGCCAGCAGTCACGACAGGGAAGGGACTGGAAACACCATATATTTT,CASSHDREGTGNTIYF
-,TRBJ2-1,TRBD1,TRBV29-1,TGCAGCGTTGAAGGGGACAGGGGCAATGAGCAGTTCTTC,CSVEGDRGNEQFF
many,TRBJ1-5,-,TRBV6-6,TGTGCCAGCAGCTTAAGGGGTAATCAGCCCCAGCATTTT,CASSLRGNQPQHF
few,TRBJ2-7,TRBD1,TRBV28,TGTGCCAGCAGTTTATCATCACATATGGGACAGATCTACGAGCAGTACTTC,CASSLSSHMGQIYEQYF
-,TRBJ1-5,-,TRBV7-2,TGTGCCAGCAGCTTAGGAGGAATTAGCAATCAGCCCCAGCATTTT,CASSLGGISNQPQHF
-,TRBJ2-3,-,TRBV24-1,TGTGCCACCACTGACAGGGAGGAGAGAAATACGCAGTATTTT,CATTDREERNTQYF
few,TRBJ2-1,-,TRBV2,TGTGCCAGCAGTGGGATCACAACCGGGGATTACAATGAGCAGTTCTTC,CASSGITTGDYNEQFF
few,TRBJ2-1,-,TRBV20-1,TGCAGTGCTAGAGCACTTGAAATTGAGCAGTTCTTC,CSARALEIEQFF
few,TRBJ2-7,TRBD1,TRBV6-5,TGTGCCAGCAGCATAGGGCCGGGACAGGGGGCTTACGAGCAGTACTTC,CASSIGPGQGAYEQYF